This entry concerns a single TCR beta chain. No antigen is known for it. The sample originates from a study of long-term antiretroviral therapy in people with HIV. About the study: A decade or so separates the oldest specimens from the later 2015 immediate-ART recommendation. Study-wide findings and caveats: HIV repertoires covered narrower CDR3 length ranges than controls did.

Per individual, the PBMC samples numbered at least one pre-ART and at least two post-ART. Before they underwent DNA extraction, samples held 1-10 million cryopreserved PBMC. Samples were assayed with immunoSEQ v3.0 at survey level. Profiling relied on immunoSEQ multiplex PCR, and the TCRdb table lists in-frame clones only, not all of them. Here the sample spans roughly 28,000 clones, 90% being singletons. This TCR came from a woman aged 40-49 years with HIV. Specimen: unsorted PBMCs, collected about 5.5 years after starting antiretroviral therapy.

CDR3 protein: CASSLSGGNSPLHF. The CDR3 DNA reads TGTGCCAGCAGTTTGTCAGGGGGTAATTCACCCCTCCACTTT. The rearrangement links TRBV6-5 to TRBJ1-6; 7 bases are a match to TRBD1. The germline gives CDR1 MNHEY, CDR2 SVGAGI. This CDR3 has 14 residues. V shed 4 bases, J shed 6 bases, and the junction held 3 bases outside the gene matches.